These T cell receptor beta chains were read from a single sample in a study of T cells in Graves' hyperthyroidism and ophthalmopathy. TCRdb processed the multiplex PCR reads anew with MiXCR; each CDR3 protein has one entry. The table lists hundreds of thousands of distinct CDR3 sequences, approximately 13% of them singletons, with about 9.1% in the top ten. Sample: blood. These receptors came from a woman aged 18 to 35 with Graves' hyperthyroidism. The CDR3 runs from the conserved cysteine through the conserved F or W. Each record gives: D gene, J gene, V gene, clone size, CDR3 DNA, CDR3 protein. A D gene is named only where the DNA matches it firmly. Only some rows state a clone size, as once, few, many or a class for expanded clones.

>.|TRBJ2-1|TRBV7-9|many
TGTGCCAGCAGCCCCCCACGTTGGAATGAGCAGTTCTTC
CASSPPRWNEQFF
>TRBD1|TRBJ2-7|TRBV29-1|many
TGCAGCGTTGTCGGGGCAGGGGGAGACGAGCAGTACTTC
CSVVGAGGDEQYF
>.|TRBJ1-2|TRBV19|few
TGTGCCTCTAATACAGGAGCTAACTATGGCTACACCTTC
CASNTGANYGYTF
>.|TRBJ2-5|TRBV11-3|many
TGTGCCAGCAGCTCGCCAGCAGACAGAGAAGAGACCCAGTACTTC
CASSSPADREETQYF
>.|TRBJ2-1|TRBV20-1|.
TGCAGTGCTAGTCGGGGGGCTGGTAATGAGCAGTTCTTC
CSASRGAGNEQFF
>TRBD1|TRBJ1-5|TRBV20-1|.
TGCAGTGCTAGAGATGCTACAGGGGGGAATCAGCCCCAGCATTTT
CSARDATGGNQPQHF
>.|TRBJ2-3|TRBV7-2|many
TGTGCCAGCAGCTTAGTTTTCTTCGTTGGCGGGGACACAGATACGCAGTATTTT
CASSLVFFVGGDTDTQYF
>.|TRBJ2-2|TRBV7-9|many
TGTGCCAGCAGCTTAGCGCCGGGGGCCGGGGAGCTGTTTTTT
CASSLAPGAGELFF
>TRBD1|TRBJ2-7|TRBV20-1|many
TGCAGTGCTAGAGGGACAGGGGGCTTTTCCTACGAGCAGTACTTC
CSARGTGGFSYEQYF
>TRBD1|TRBJ2-3|TRBV27|few
TGTGCCAGCAGTCGACGGACAGGGGTGAGAGCTAGCACAGATACGCAGTATTTT
CASSRRTGVRASTDTQYF
>.|TRBJ2-3|TRBV19|.
TGTGCCAGTAGTCCGACATGGGACGACACAGATACGCAGTATTTT
CASSPTWDDTDTQYF
>.|TRBJ2-7|TRBV6-1|many
TGTGCCAGCAGGGCGAAGTGGGGTCAGGAGCAGTACTTC
CASRAKWGQEQYF
>TRBD2|TRBJ2-4|TRBV7-2|few
TGTGCCAGCAGCTTAGGAGATAGCGGGACCAAAGACATTCAGTACTTC
CASSLGDSGTKDIQYF
>.|TRBJ2-2|TRBV7-3|many
TGTGCCAGCAGCTTAGGGATCCTCACCGGGGAGCTGTTTTTT
CASSLGILTGELFF
>.|TRBJ2-3|TRBV7-2|many
TGTGCCAGCGGACGAAATACAGGGCGTGATACGCAGTATTTT
CASGRNTGRDTQYF
>.|TRBJ1-2|TRBV7-8|few
TGTGCCAGCAGCTCCGGGGGGCAGCTTGGCTATGGCTACACCTTC
CASSSGGQLGYGYTF
>.|TRBJ1-3|TRBV7-9|.
TGTGCCAGCAGCTTTGCGGGGTCGACAGGAAAAGCTGGAAACACCATATATTTT
CASSFAGSTGKAGNTIYF
>.|TRBJ2-5|TRBV7-2|many
TGTGCCAGCAGATACCCGGGACGGGAGACCCAGTACTTC
CASRYPGRETQYF
>.|TRBJ2-3|TRBV20-1|many
TGCAGTGCCTTGTCGGGGCAGGGACTGGAAGATACGCAGTATTTT
CSALSGQGLEDTQYF
>.|TRBJ2-6|TRBV19|few
TGTGCCAGTAGTATCTCTGGGGCCAACGTCCTGACTTTC
CASSISGANVLTF
>.|TRBJ1-3|TRBV3-1|.
TGTGCCAGCAGCCTGTCGACAGGCTCTGGAAACACCATATATTTT
CASSLSTGSGNTIYF
>.|TRBJ1-4|TRBV20-1|many
TGCAGTGCTAGGGACAGTTGGGATGAAAAACTGTTTTTT
CSARDSWDEKLFF
>TRBD1|TRBJ2-1|TRBV27|many
TGTGCCAGCAGTTTGGCCGGGACAGGGACCGCTTCCAATGAGCAGTTCTTC
CASSLAGTGTASNEQFF
>TRBD1|TRBJ2-7|TRBV2|many
TGTGCCAGCAGTGGGGGGACAGGAGAAGTCCAGCAGTACTTC
CASSGGTGEVQQYF
>.|TRBJ2-7|TRBV5-6|.
TGTGCCAGCAGCTTGGGTTCTCACTCTACTCCTACGAAGCAGTACTTC
CASSLGSHSTPTKQYF
>TRBD1|TRBJ2-7|TRBV4-1|few
TGCGCCAGCAGCCATTCGGGACAGGAAGACTACGAGCAGTACTTC
CASSHSGQEDYEQYF
>TRBD1|TRBJ2-2|TRBV4-2|many
TGTGCCAGCAGCCGCGGACAGGATAACACCGGGGAGCTGTTTTTT
CASSRGQDNTGELFF
>TRBD1|TRBJ2-3|TRBV5-4|.
TGTGCCAGCAGCCCGGACAGGGGGGCAGATACGCAGTATTTT
CASSPDRGADTQYF
>.|TRBJ2-7|TRBV9|few
TGTGCCAGCAGCGTAGGGGGCGGGGTCCACGAGCAGTACTTC
CASSVGGGVHEQYF
>TRBD1|TRBJ1-1|TRBV5-1|many
TGCGCCAGCAGCGCCCACAACCCTACAGGGGCTACTGAAGCTTTCTTT
CASSAHNPTGATEAFF
>.|TRBJ1-2|TRBV20-1|few
TGCAGTGCTAGATTAAGGACGGGCTCTCGCGGCTACACCTTC
CSARLRTGSRGYTF
>.|TRBJ1-2|TRBV14|.
TGTGCCAGCAGCCAAGAATCCAGCTATGGCTACACCTTC
CASSQESSYGYTF
>.|TRBJ2-3|TRBV7-8|.
TGTGCCAGCAGCCTGCCGGGACTTCACACAGATACGCAGTATTTT
CASSLPGLHTDTQYF
>.|TRBJ1-2|TRBV5-1|.
TGCGCCAGCAGCGACCCCGGCAGGGTCTCTGGCTACACCTTC
CASSDPGRVSGYTF
>.|TRBJ1-6|TRBV12-3/TRBV12-4|many
TGTGCCAGCAGTTTGGGCAGGGTGAATTCACCCCTCCACTTT
CASSLGRVNSPLHF
>TRBD1|TRBJ2-7|TRBV2|.
TGTGCCAGCAGCGCCGGGACAGGGGGCCGCGACCCTACTAGCGGATCCTACGAGCAGTACTTC
CASSAGTGGRDPTSGSYEQYF
>TRBD1|TRBJ2-3|TRBV6-2/TRBV6-3|.
TGTGCCAGCATCGGACAGGCAGCCCGGGGAGATACGCAGTATTTT
CASIGQAARGDTQYF
>TRBD1|TRBJ2-4|TRBV28|many
TGTGCCAGCGGGTCTACAGGGGGAGCCAAAAACATTCAGTACTTC
CASGSTGGAKNIQYF
>TRBD1|TRBJ2-6|TRBV5-1|.
TGCGCCAGCAGCTTGGCCTGGGGGACAGGCGGGCCTGGGGCCAACGTCCTGACTTTC
CASSLAWGTGGPGANVLTF
>.|TRBJ1-2|TRBV11-2|many
TGTGCCAGCAGCCCGCTTCAGGCTGGCTACACCTTC
CASSPLQAGYTF
>TRBD1|TRBJ1-3|TRBV4-3|few
TGCGCCAGCAGCCAATTCGGACAGGGGGCAGACACCATATATTTT
CASSQFGQGADTIYF
>.|TRBJ2-7|TRBV20-1|.
TGCAGTGCTAGAGAGGGGGGGCGGATCTCCTACGAGCAGTACTTC
CSAREGGRISYEQYF
>.|TRBJ2-3|TRBV6-1|many
TGTGCCAGCAGTGACCAGCCGTCTAGCACAGATACGCAGTATTTT
CASSDQPSSTDTQYF
>.|TRBJ2-3|TRBV7-2|many
TGTGCCAGCAGCTTCGGACTATACACAGATACGCAGTATTTT
CASSFGLYTDTQYF
>.|TRBJ2-3|TRBV20-1|.
TGCAGTGCGACTGACACAGATACGCAGTATTTT
CSATDTDTQYF
>.|TRBJ2-6|TRBV29-1|many
TGCAGCGTTTCTGACAGACCACCAAACTCTGGGGCCAACGTCCTGACTTTC
CSVSDRPPNSGANVLTF
>TRBD2|TRBJ2-2|TRBV9|.
TGTGCCAGCAGCCTAACGGGGGCAGGGGGCGGACTAGCGGATTCGACCGGGGAGCTGTTTTTT
CASSLTGAGGGLADSTGELFF
>.|TRBJ2-7|TRBV9|many
TGTGCCAGCAGCGTAGAAGAGGACGGTTCCTACGAGCAGTACTTC
CASSVEEDGSYEQYF
>.|TRBJ1-3|TRBV28|many
TGTGCCAGCAGTTTAACGGGTAGTGATGATGCTGGAAGCACCATATATTTT
CASSLTGSDDAGSTIYF
>TRBD2|TRBJ2-3|TRBV20-1|many
TGCAGTGCTGGCCTGACTAGCGGGGGGGTCACAGATACGCAGTATTTT
CSAGLTSGGVTDTQYF
>.|TRBJ1-1|TRBV5-4|.
TGTGCCAGCAGCTTGTTTAGGAGAACTGAAGCTTTCTTT
CASSLFRRTEAFF
>.|TRBJ1-1|TRBV7-2|many
TGTGCCAGCAGCTTAATGGGGGCGGGCACTGAAGCTTTCTTT
CASSLMGAGTEAFF
>TRBD1|TRBJ1-2|TRBV6-2/TRBV6-3|many
TGTGCCAGCAGTTACGGGGGACAGATTAACTATGGCTACACCTTC
CASSYGGQINYGYTF
>.|TRBJ2-2|TRBV7-8|.
TGTGCCAGCAGCTTTGGGACGGGGAGAACCGGGGAGCTGTTTTTT
CASSFGTGRTGELFF